The 5 T cell receptor beta chains below were found in one sample sequenced in a study of shared clonotypes between healthy human individuals. Data came from immunoSEQ multiplex PCR; TCRdb stores just in-frame clones and leaves some out. This table has around 2,100,000 clones, over 85% appearing once. CD45RO-negative, CCR7-positively selected cells formed the naive CD8 fraction, excluding terminally differentiated effector memory CD45RA+ cells. Sequencing used naive CD8+ T cells sorted from blood. These receptors originate from a man between 18 and 29 years old in good health.

On this clone: Other DNA sequences in the same sample also yield this CDR3. The V gene is TRBV11-2, the J gene TRBJ2-7; no clear D gene. The length of the CDR3 is 12 residues. V was trimmed by 3 bases and J by 3 bases, leaving 6 bases between them. Germline-derived CDR1 and CDR2 are SGHAT and FQNNGV. The CDR3 DNA is TGTGCCAGCAGCTTTACTCTCTACGAGCAGTACTTC. As protein: CASSFTLYEQYF.

The chain is built from TRBV13 and TRBJ2-5; the match to TRBD2 covers 10 bases. This CDR3 region has 15 residues. Looked up from germline, CDR1 is PRHDT and CDR2 is FYEKMQ (reference sequence). The ends lost 5 bases at V and 5 bases at J; junction bases unmatched: 8. The CDR3 reads CASSPIAGGRETQYF. CDR3 in DNA: TGTGCCAGCAGCCCTATAGCGGGGGGCCGGGAGACCCAGTACTTC. Supplemented by reference TRBV13 and TRBJ2-5, the full variable domain reads AAGVIQSPRHLIKEKRETATLKCYPIPRHDTVYWYQQGPGQDPQFLISFYEKMQSDKGSIPDRFSAQQFSDYHSELNMSSLELGDSALYFCASSPIAGGRETQYFGPGTRLLVL.

The genes are TRBV14 and TRBJ2-7; 8 bases are a match to TRBD2. V gave up 1 base and J gave up 5 bases; unmatched junction bases: 7. Germline V gene data show CDR1 as SGHDN and CDR2 as FVKESK. The CDR3 is 15 residues long. The CDR3 DNA reads as TGTGCCAGCAGCCAAGGTCTGAGCGGGAGCCACGAGCAGTACTTC. Its translation is CASSQGLSGSHEQYF.

This chain links TRBV30 with TRBJ1-3; TRBD1 might be the D (5 bases). Germline CDR1 GTSNPN, CDR2 SVGIG (reference sequence). The CDR3 extends over 15 amino acids. The ends were cut back, 2 bases at V and 1 base at J, with 12 bases in the middle. CDR3 region: CAWSSDSTSGNTIYF. CDR3 nucleotides: TGTGCCTGGAGTTCAGACAGTACTTCTGGAAACACCATATATTTT.

The chain employs TRBV10-3 and TRBJ2-7; TRBD1 matches 7 bases. CDR1 is ENHRY, CDR2 SYGVKD, per germline. Germline trimming cut 6 bases from V and 5 bases from J; bases unmatched to any gene: 13. The CDR3 is 15 residues long. As DNA, the CDR3 is TGTGCCATCAGGAACTCGACAGGGATCGTCCACGAGCAGTACTTC. As protein: CAIRNSTGIVHEQYF.